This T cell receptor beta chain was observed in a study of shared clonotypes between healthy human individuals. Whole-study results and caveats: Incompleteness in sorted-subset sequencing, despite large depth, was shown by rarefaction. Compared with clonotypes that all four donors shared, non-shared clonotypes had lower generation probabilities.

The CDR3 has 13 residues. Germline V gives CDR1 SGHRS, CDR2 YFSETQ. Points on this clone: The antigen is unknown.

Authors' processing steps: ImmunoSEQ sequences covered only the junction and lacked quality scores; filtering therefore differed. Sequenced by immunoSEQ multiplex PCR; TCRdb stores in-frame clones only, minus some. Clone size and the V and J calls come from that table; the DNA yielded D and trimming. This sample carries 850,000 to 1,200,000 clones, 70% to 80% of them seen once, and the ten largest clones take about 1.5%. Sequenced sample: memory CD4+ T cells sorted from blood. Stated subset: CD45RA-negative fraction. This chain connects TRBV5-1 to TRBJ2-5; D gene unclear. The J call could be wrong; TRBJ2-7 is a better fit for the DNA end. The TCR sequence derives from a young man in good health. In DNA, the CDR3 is TGCGCCAGCAGGGTCTCCAAAACGGACGAGCAGTACTTC. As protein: CASRVSKTDEQYF.